These 8 T cell receptor beta chains share one sample of origin, sequenced in a study of cytomegalovirus exposure and HLA in healthy donors. The PCR had 60 Vbeta and 13 Jbeta primers. This table comes from immunoSEQ multiplex PCR, and its TCRdb copy is limited to in-frame clones, with some not included. The table includes about 200,000 clones, around 80% detected once. Input material: PBMCs. Receptor source: a man aged 30 to 39 in good health and CMV-seronegative.

The chain is built from TRBV6-1 and TRBJ1-5, with no clear D. From germline, CDR1 is MNHNS and CDR2 SASEGT. This CDR3 has 14 residues. With 2 bases removed from V and 5 bases from J, the gap between germline ends came to 10 bases. CDR3 in amino acids: CASSEFLVDQPQHF. For the CDR3, the DNA is TGTGCCAGCAGTGAATTTCTTGTAGATCAGCCCCAGCATTTT.

CDR3 coding DNA: TGTGCCTGGGGACAGTATTCCTATGGCTACACCTTC. Translation: CAWGQYSYGYTF. The rearrangement uses TRBV30 and TRBJ1-2; weak D call: TRBD1 (6 bases). Germline assignment: CDR1 GTSNPN and CDR2 SVGIG (reference sequence). Trimming removed 5 bases from V and 4 bases from J, with 11 bases in between. This CDR3 region has 12 residues.

A few counts support this clone. The chain links TRBV11-2 to TRBJ2-7, with D possibly matching TRBD2 (6 bases). This CDR3 is built from 12 residues. The germline gives CDR1 SGHAT, CDR2 FQNNGV. Trimming took off 1 base at V and 5 bases at J, with 6 bases between the two ends. The CDR3 protein is CASSLGLDEQYF. The CDR3 coding sequence is TGTGCCAGCAGCTTAGGACTAGACGAGCAGTACTTC.

The V gene is TRBV2, the J gene TRBJ2-3, with D possibly being TRBD1 (6 bases). The CDR3 is 13 residues long. Trimming stripped 5 bases from V and 2 bases from J, with 8 bases between. Germline assignment: CDR1 SNHLY and CDR2 FYNNEI. The CDR3 reads CASSQGTTDTQYF. In DNA, the CDR3 is TGTGCCAGCAGTCAGGGGACCACAGATACGCAGTATTTT.

This clone was counted only a few times. The same CDR3 can be traced to other DNA sequences in this sample. J is TRBJ2-7 and V is TRBV11-2, with a tentative D call TRBD2 (5 bases). Germline V gene data show CDR1 as SGHAT and CDR2 as FQNNGV. This CDR3 has 14 amino acids. V was clipped by 1 base and J by 3 bases, with 10 bases between them. Here the CDR3 reads CASSLGPGGYEQYF. The CDR3 DNA reads TGTGCCAGCAGCTTAGGCCCAGGAGGCTACGAGCAGTACTTC.

This clone was observed a few times. The V call is TRBV9, the J call TRBJ2-3, with D possibly TRBD2 on 6 matching bases. This CDR3 is 15 amino acids long. The germline V and J ends were trimmed by 3 bases and 2 bases, with 13 bases remaining between them. Germline CDR1 and CDR2: SGDLS and YYNGEE. CDR3 in amino acids: CASSGPGLTTDTQYF. CDR3 sequence (DNA): TGTGCCAGCAGCGGGCCGGGACTTACCACAGATACGCAGTATTTT.

The rearrangement uses TRBV7-9 and TRBJ2-7; 8 positions match TRBD1. CDR1 is SEHNR and CDR2 is FQNEAQ in the germline V gene (reference sequence). The CDR3 loop spans 17 amino acids. The junction had 15 bases not matched to a gene; V was cut back by 5 bases and J by 3 bases. CDR3 nucleotides: TGTGCCAGCAGCCCGCGTCATGAAACGGGACAGGTCTACGAGCAGTACTTC. Protein sequence: CASSPRHETGQVYEQYF.

The chain employs TRBV28 and TRBJ2-7; possibly TRBD2 for D (5 bases). The CDR3 runs 15 residues. Germline V lookup: CDR1 MDHEN, CDR2 SYDVKM. Deletions cut 2 bases from V and 3 bases from J, with 14 bases between. CDR3 loop: CASSLEVLGLYEQYF. CDR3 in DNA: TGTGCCAGCAGTTTAGAGGTATTAGGACTCTACGAGCAGTACTTC.